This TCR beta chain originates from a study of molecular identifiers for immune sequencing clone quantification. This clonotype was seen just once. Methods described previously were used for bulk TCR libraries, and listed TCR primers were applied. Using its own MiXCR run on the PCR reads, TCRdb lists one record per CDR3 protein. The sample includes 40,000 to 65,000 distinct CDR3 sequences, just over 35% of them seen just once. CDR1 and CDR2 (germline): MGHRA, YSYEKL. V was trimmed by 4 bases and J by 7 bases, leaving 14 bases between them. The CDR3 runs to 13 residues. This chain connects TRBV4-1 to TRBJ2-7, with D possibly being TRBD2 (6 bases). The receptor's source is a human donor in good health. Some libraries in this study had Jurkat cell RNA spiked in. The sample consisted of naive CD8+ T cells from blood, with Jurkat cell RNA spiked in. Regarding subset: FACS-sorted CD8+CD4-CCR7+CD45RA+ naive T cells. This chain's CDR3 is CASSRTSTREQYF. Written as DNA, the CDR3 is TGCGCCAGCAGCCGTACTAGCACTAGGGAGCAGTACTTC.